One and the same sample provided the 20 T cell receptor beta chains below, sequenced in a study of CD8+ T cells in alopecia areata. RNA extraction and reverse transcription yielded cDNA as sequencing template. TCRdb's table, derived via immunoSEQ multiplex PCR, lists solely in-frame clones and lacks some. Here the sample spans 110,000 to 150,000 clones, approximately 56% being singletons. The sample consisted of CD8+ T cells sorted from blood. The receptors here all came from a human donor in good health.

Here the CDR3 reads CASKGGYTF. The CDR3 bases are TGTGCCAGCAAAGGGGGCTACACCTTC. The rearrangement links TRBV5-8 to TRBJ1-2; D gene uncertain. This CDR3 is built from 9 residues. Germline V lookup: CDR1 SGHTS, CDR2 YDEGEE. The V end was cut by 6 bases, the J end by 8 bases, with 5 bases between.

The CDR3 coding sequence is TGCAGCGTTGAAGATCTGACTAGCGGGGACACAGATACGCAGTATTTT. This sequence encodes CSVEDLTSGDTDTQYF. The chain combines TRBV29-1 with TRBJ2-3, with 11 bases fitting TRBD2. This CDR3 is 16 amino acids long. Germline-derived CDR1 and CDR2 are SQVTM and ANQGSEA. Germline trimming cut 0 bases from V and 2 bases from J; bases unmatched to any gene: 4.

This chain links TRBV19 with TRBJ2-1, with a possible D match to TRBD1 (5 bases). CDR3 length: 14 amino acids. Per the germline V gene, CDR1 is LNHDA and CDR2 is SQIVND (reference sequence). The V end was cut by 5 bases, the J end by 5 bases, with 13 bases between. CDR3 amino acids: CASSSGQQNNEQFF. CDR3 coding DNA: TGTGCCAGTAGTTCAGGGCAGCAAAACAATGAGCAGTTCTTC. Drawing the rest from reference TRBV19 and TRBJ2-1, the complete variable domain is DGGITQSPKYLFRKEGQNVTLSCEQNLNHDAMYWYRQDPGQGLRLIYYSQIVNDFQKGDIAEGYSVSREKKESFPLTVTSAQKNPTAFYLCASSSGQQNNEQFFGPGTRLTVL.

CDR3 DNA: TGTGCCAGCAGCGTGGGTGGTGGGGGAGTGGACGAGCAGTACTTC. This encodes CASSVGGGGVDEQYF. The chain joins TRBV9 to TRBJ2-7; D is possibly TRBD1 or TRBD2 (5 bases each). Germline V gene data show CDR1 as SGDLS and CDR2 as YYNGEE. The CDR3 has 15 amino acids. Trimming took 2 bases from V and 5 from J, leaving 17 bases between them.

In this sample, this clone turned up a few times. V and J are TRBV29-1 and TRBJ2-1, with D possibly TRBD2 on 5 matching bases. Per the germline V gene, CDR1 is SQVTM and CDR2 is ANQGSEA. This CDR3 spans 11 amino acids. With 7 bases removed from V and 7 bases from J, the gap between germline ends came to 11 bases. The CDR3 region is CSAPSGNEQFF. CDR3 coding DNA: TGCAGCGCCCCATCGGGGAATGAGCAGTTCTTC.

This clone turned up a few times. The chain carries TRBV2 and TRBJ2-7; D perhaps matches TRBD2 (5 bases). CDR3 length: 14 residues. Germline lookup yields CDR1 SNHLY and CDR2 FYNNEI. V dropped 7 bases and J dropped 3 bases, with 16 bases sitting between them. CDR3 DNA: TGTGCCAGCAACTCGAGGATGGGAGACTACGAGCAGTACTTC. Its translation: CASNSRMGDYEQYF.

This clone was detected a few times. The chain combines TRBV7-8 with TRBJ2-1; TRBD2 aligns across 12 bases. CDR1 and CDR2 from the germline V gene are SGHVS and FQNEAQ. The CDR3 loop spans 15 amino acids. The junction had 5 bases not matched to a gene; V was cut back by 4 bases and J by 7 bases. The chain's CDR3 is CASSYLAGGPNEQFF. The CDR3 DNA is TGTGCCAGCAGCTACCTAGCGGGAGGGCCAAATGAGCAGTTCTTC.

The chain is built from TRBV30 and TRBJ2-1; D remains unclear. This CDR3 region has 15 residues. V was cut by 4 bases and J by 10 bases, with 23 bases left in between. CDR1 GTSNPN and CDR2 SVGIG come from the germline V gene (reference sequence). The CDR3 loop reads CAWTPTTARAREQFF. The CDR3 coding sequence is TGTGCCTGGACCCCCACAACTGCCCGGGCCAGGGAGCAGTTCTTC.

DNA for the CDR3: TGTGCCAGCAGCGCCGGACATTCAGCTCAGCCCCAGCATTTT. It yields the protein CASSAGHSAQPQHF. The gene calls are TRBV9 and TRBJ1-5; the D gene is possibly TRBD1 (5 bases). V lost 3 bases and J lost 6, with 13 bases in between. The germline gives CDR1 SGDLS, CDR2 YYNGEE. The CDR3 runs to 14 residues.

The chain recombines TRBV10-3 with TRBJ1-2; TRBD1 is a possible D gene (6 bases). Germline V lookup: CDR1 ENHRY, CDR2 SYGVKD. This CDR3 spans 14 amino acids. V lost 6 bases, J lost 7 bases, and 18 bases lay in between. This chain's CDR3 is CAIRLEGGSPGYTF. As DNA, the CDR3 is TGTGCCATCAGACTAGAGGGGGGGAGTCCTGGCTACACCTTC.

V is TRBV27 and J is TRBJ1-5; no clear D gene. The CDR3 is made up of 14 amino acids. V lost 6 bases, J lost 2 bases, and 11 bases lay in between. Germline assignment: CDR1 MNHEY and CDR2 SMNVEV (reference sequence). CDR3 bases: TGTGCCAGCAGCCAACAGTTAGGCAATCAGCCCCAGCATTTT. The encoded protein is CASSQQLGNQPQHF.

The V call is TRBV29-1, the J call TRBJ2-1; 10 bases map to TRBD2. The germline gives CDR1 SQVTM, CDR2 ANQGSEA. Germline trimming cut 4 bases from V and 7 bases from J; bases unmatched to any gene: 7. The CDR3 is 14 amino acids. CDR3 bases: TGCAGCGTTGTAAGTCTAGCGGGAGAAAATGAGCAGTTCTTC. Translation: CSVVSLAGENEQFF.

The rearrangement links TRBV29-1 to TRBJ2-1; tentatively, D is TRBD1 or TRBD2 (6 bases each). The CDR3 covers 12 residues. The V and J ends lost 8 bases and 7 bases respectively, with 15 bases between them. The germline CDR1 and CDR2 sequences are SQVTM and ANQGSEA. CDR3 amino acids: CSSARGENEQFF. The DNA of the CDR3 is TGCAGCTCCGCGAGGGGGGAGAATGAGCAGTTCTTC.

The chain combines TRBV5-4 with TRBJ1-1; unclear D gene. CDR3 length: 13 residues. The germline V gene has CDR1 SGHNT and CDR2 YYREEE (reference sequence). V shed 1 base and J shed 0 bases, with 4 bases lying between them. The CDR3 nucleotides are TGTGCCAGCAGCTTGCATCTGAACACTGAAGCTTTCTTT. It specifies CASSLHLNTEAFF.

V is TRBV9 and J is TRBJ2-3, with unresolved D. Trimming took off 0 bases at V and 2 bases at J, with 4 bases between the two ends. CDR3 size: 13 residues. From germline, CDR1 is SGDLS and CDR2 YYNGEE. CDR3 DNA sequence: TGTGCCAGCAGCGTAGGCAACACAGATACGCAGTATTTT. Its translation: CASSVGNTDTQYF.

This rearrangement joins TRBV4-1 to TRBJ2-5; D possibly corresponds to TRBD1 (5 bases). Trimming left V 2 bases short and J 2 bases short, with 9 bases between. Germline CDR1 is MGHRA and CDR2 is YSYEKL. The CDR3 extends over 14 amino acids. The CDR3 DNA is TGCGCCAGCAGCCAAAAAAGGGGACAAGAGACCCAGTACTTC. Protein sequence: CASSQKRGQETQYF.

This clone is a singleton in its sample. The genes are TRBV20-1 and TRBJ1-6; D possibly corresponds to TRBD1 (6 bases). The V end lost 6 bases, the J end lost 14 bases, and 14 bases lay between the germline ends. The germline V gene has CDR1 DFQATT and CDR2 SNEGSKA (reference sequence). The CDR3 is made up of 11 amino acids. The CDR3 DNA follows: TGCAGTGCCCCGAGGGGGGGTGCCCTCCACTTT. It translates to CSAPRGGALHF.

The chain carries TRBV10-3 and TRBJ2-3, with a tentative D call TRBD2 (5 bases). The germline gives CDR1 ENHRY, CDR2 SYGVKD. There are 15 residues in the CDR3. V was cut by 1 base and J by 4 bases, with 12 bases left in between. CDR3 sequence (DNA): TGTGCCATCAGTGAGTTAGCGAATCGCCCAGATACGCAGTATTTT. Translating it yields CAISELANRPDTQYF.

The chain is built from TRBV7-9 and TRBJ2-3; D is unresolved. The V gene lost 5 bases and the J gene lost 4 bases, with 7 bases spanning the gap. The CDR3 consists of 12 residues. CDR1 is SEHNR and CDR2 is FQNEAQ in the germline V gene (reference sequence). The CDR3 protein is CASSAPADTQYF. CDR3 coding DNA: TGTGCCAGCAGCGCCCCCGCAGATACGCAGTATTTT.

The J gene is TRBJ2-5, the V gene TRBV10-3; 8 bases agree with TRBD1. This CDR3 comprises 16 residues. Germline V gives CDR1 ENHRY, CDR2 SYGVKD. The V segment lost 7 bases and the J segment 1 base; nucleotides outside the gene matches: 11. CDR3 nucleotide sequence: TGTGCCATCATCCCCCGGACAGGGAAGAGCCAAGAGACCCAGTACTTC. It yields the protein CAIIPRTGKSQETQYF.